This entry features one T cell receptor beta chain sequence. Clones were read by immunoSEQ multiplex PCR, and TCRdb kept only the in-frame ones, dropping some. The top ten hold about 21% of the sample, which has some 89,000 clones, roughly nine tenths seen once. The entry originates in a study of control samples from healthy donors and cancer patients. CDR1 is SEHNR, CDR2 FQNEAQ, per germline (reference sequence). There are 14 residues in the CDR3. V shed 4 bases and J 3 bases; nucleotides not matched to a gene: 6. Material: blood. The sequence came from a man in his thirties or forties in good health. The chain recombines TRBV7-9 with TRBJ2-7; 7 bases are a match to TRBD1. DNA of the CDR3: TGTGCCAGCAGCTCGCCGACAGGGTACTACGAGCAGTACTTC. It encodes CASSSPTGYYEQYF.